These T cell receptor beta chains were read from a single sample in a study of cytotoxic CD8 clonotypes in ibrutinib-treated CLL. The assay was immunoSEQ multiplex PCR, and TCRdb's table has in-frame clones only and misses some. The sample has more than 45,000 clones, over 80% seen once. The specimen was PBMCs, collected after 24 months of ibrutinib treatment. The receptors here all came from a human donor with chronic lymphocytic leukemia. CDR3s include the opening cysteine and the closing phenylalanine or tryptophan. The D gene is left open where the match is weak. Clone size appears in some rows only: once, few, many, or a class for an expanded clone.

J	D	V	size	DNA	CDR3
TRBJ1-2	NA	TRBV11-2	NA	TGTGCCAGCAGCAGGGGGTATGGCTACACCTTC	CASSRGYGYTF
TRBJ1-5	NA	TRBV15	NA	TGTGCCACCGGCCCTTACGGGCAGCCCCAGCATTTT	CATGPYGQPQHF
TRBJ2-1	NA	TRBV19	NA	TGTGCCAGTAGTATAGTACAGGGAGGGCAGTTCTTC	CASSIVQGGQFF
TRBJ2-7	NA	TRBV11-2	NA	TGTGCCAGCAGCCGGGACTCGCACGAGCAGTACTTC	CASSRDSHEQYF
TRBJ1-1	NA	TRBV28	NA	TGTGCCAGCAATTTATCCGACGGGAACACTGAAGCTTTCTTT	CASNLSDGNTEAFF
TRBJ1-5	NA	TRBV28	NA	TGTGCCAGCAGGGAGGTGAGACGCAATCAGCCCCAGCATTTT	CASREVRRNQPQHF
TRBJ2-1	NA	TRBV19	few	TGTGCCAGTAGTCCCTTCGGGACCACCTCCAATGAGCAGTTCTTC	CASSPFGTTSNEQFF
TRBJ2-1	TRBD2	TRBV7-2	NA	TGTGCCAGCAGCCGAGGACTAGCGGGAGCGAAGGAGCAGTTCTTC	CASSRGLAGAKEQFF
TRBJ2-2	TRBD2	TRBV5-4	NA	TGTGCCAGCAGCCCTAGCGGGAGGGCCAGCACCGGGGAGCTGTTTTTT	CASSPSGRASTGELFF
TRBJ2-7	NA	TRBV28	once	TGTGCCAGCAGTAACATCGCGGGCTACGAGCAGTACTTC	CASSNIAGYEQYF
TRBJ1-1	NA	TRBV7-9	NA	TGTGCCAGCATCAAGGGATGGGGCAGGGGAGACACTGAAGCTTTCTTT	CASIKGWGRGDTEAFF
TRBJ2-1	NA	TRBV9	NA	TGTGCCAGCAGTCTAGACGTCTACAATGAGCAGTTCTTC	CASSLDVYNEQFF
TRBJ1-2	NA	TRBV7-2	NA	TGTGCCAGCAGCTTAGTGGCGGGGGAAGGCCACTATGGCTACACCTTC	CASSLVAGEGHYGYTF
TRBJ1-1	NA	TRBV19	NA	TGTGCCAGTGCGATCGGGCGGGGTACTGAAGCTTTCTTT	CASAIGRGTEAFF
TRBJ2-6	NA	TRBV6-1	NA	TGTGCCAGCAGTGAAGACAGCTCTGGGGCCAACGTCCTGACTTTC	CASSEDSSGANVLTF
TRBJ2-7	NA	TRBV11-2	NA	TGTGCCAGCAGCTTAGATAGTACGGCCTACGAGCAGTACTTC	CASSLDSTAYEQYF
TRBJ1-3	NA	TRBV9	NA	TGTGCCAGCAGCGTAGATCAGGCGAACTCTGGAAACACCATATATTTT	CASSVDQANSGNTIYF
TRBJ2-1	TRBD2	TRBV5-1	NA	TGCGCCAGCAGCTTGATTCCTAGCGGGAGAACGACGGGTGAGCAGTTCTTC	CASSLIPSGRTTGEQFF
TRBJ1-1	TRBD1	TRBV5-1	NA	TGCGCCAGCAGCCCGACGACAGGGGGGGGTACTGAAGCTTTCTTT	CASSPTTGGGTEAFF
TRBJ2-7	NA	TRBV27	many	TGTGCCAGCAGAAGGGCGGCGGGGGCGGGTACGGGCGAGCAGTACTTC	CASRRAAGAGTGEQYF
TRBJ2-5	TRBD2	TRBV6-1	NA	TGTGCCAGCAGTGACGCTAGCGGGAGGGCCCTCGGAGAGACCCAGTACTTC	CASSDASGRALGETQYF
TRBJ2-3	NA	TRBV6-5	NA	TGTGCCAGCAGCTTACCCCCGGATACGCAGTATTTT	CASSLPPDTQYF
TRBJ2-7	NA	TRBV30	NA	TGTGCCTGGAGCTCTGACATCTCCTACGAGCAGTACTTC	CAWSSDISYEQYF
TRBJ2-3	NA	TRBV7-3	NA	TGTGCCAGCAGCCCCCGGGGTCGAATGAATACGCAGTATTTT	CASSPRGRMNTQYF
TRBJ1-4	TRBD1	TRBV7-9	NA	TGTGCCAGCAGCGGCGGACAGGGCTCTAATGAAAAACTGTTTTTT	CASSGGQGSNEKLFF
TRBJ2-3	TRBD2	TRBV5-4	NA	TGTGCCAGCAGCCTCTCCCTCACTAGCGGAAGCACAGATACGCAGTATTTT	CASSLSLTSGSTDTQYF
TRBJ2-4	NA	TRBV2	NA	TGTGCCAGCAGCCCCTGGGGGGATGCCAAAAACATTCAGTACTTC	CASSPWGDAKNIQYF
TRBJ2-1	NA	TRBV5-1	NA	TGCGCCAGCAGCATAGGGACCATCCCAATGGAGCAGTTCTTC	CASSIGTIPMEQFF
TRBJ2-7	TRBD2	TRBV28	NA	TGTGCCAGCAGTTTCCACGGGGGGTTAGCGTCCTACGAGCAGTACTTC	CASSFHGGLASYEQYF
TRBJ2-2	TRBD2	TRBV6-6	few	TGTGCCAGCAGCACGACTAGCGGGCACACCGGGGAGCTGTTTTTT	CASSTTSGHTGELFF
TRBJ2-5	TRBD2	TRBV9	NA	TGTGCCAGCAGCACAAACTTAGCGGGGGGCCAAGAGACCCAGTACTTC	CASSTNLAGGQETQYF
TRBJ2-1	NA	TRBV7-7	few	TGTGCCCTTACGCGGGACGGCGAGCAGTTCTTC	CALTRDGEQFF
TRBJ2-5	NA	TRBV7-9	NA	TGTGCCAGCAGCTTAACAGGGATAGAGACCCAGTACTTC	CASSLTGIETQYF
TRBJ2-6	NA	TRBV14	NA	TGTGCCAGCAGCCAAGCGCAGGGAATGGGGGCCAACGTCCTGACTTTC	CASSQAQGMGANVLTF
TRBJ2-7	TRBD2	TRBV7-6	once	TGTGCCAGCAGCCCGGGACTAGTTGTCTACGAGCAGTACTTC	CASSPGLVVYEQYF
TRBJ1-1	NA	TRBV27	NA	TGTGCCAGCAGTACTAATGAAGTGAACACTGAAGCTTTCTTT	CASSTNEVNTEAFF